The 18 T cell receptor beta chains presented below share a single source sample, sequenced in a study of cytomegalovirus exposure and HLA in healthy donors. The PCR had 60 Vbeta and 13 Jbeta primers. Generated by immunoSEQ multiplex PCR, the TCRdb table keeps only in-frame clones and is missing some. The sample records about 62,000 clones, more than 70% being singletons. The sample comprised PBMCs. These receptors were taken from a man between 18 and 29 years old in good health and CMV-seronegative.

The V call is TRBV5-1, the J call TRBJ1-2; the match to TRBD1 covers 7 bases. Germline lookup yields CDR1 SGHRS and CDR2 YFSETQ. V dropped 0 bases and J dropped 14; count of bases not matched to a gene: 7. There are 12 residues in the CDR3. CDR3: CASSLGDRVFTF. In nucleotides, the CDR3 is TGCGCCAGCAGCTTGGGTGACAGGGTTTTTACCTTC.

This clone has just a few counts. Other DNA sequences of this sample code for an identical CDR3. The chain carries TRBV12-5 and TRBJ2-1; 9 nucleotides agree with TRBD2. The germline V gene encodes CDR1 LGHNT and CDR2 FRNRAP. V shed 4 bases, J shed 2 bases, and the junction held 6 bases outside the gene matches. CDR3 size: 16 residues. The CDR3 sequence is CASGSRLAGPYNEQFF. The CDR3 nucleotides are TGTGCTAGTGGTTCGCGGCTAGCGGGGCCCTACAATGAGCAGTTCTTC.

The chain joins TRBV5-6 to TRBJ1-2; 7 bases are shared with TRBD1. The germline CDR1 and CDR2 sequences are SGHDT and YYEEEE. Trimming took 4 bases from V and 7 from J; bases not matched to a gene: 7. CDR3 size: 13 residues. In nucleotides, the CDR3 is TGTGCCAGCAGCCGAACAGGGGAGAGTGGCTACACCTTC. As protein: CASSRTGESGYTF.

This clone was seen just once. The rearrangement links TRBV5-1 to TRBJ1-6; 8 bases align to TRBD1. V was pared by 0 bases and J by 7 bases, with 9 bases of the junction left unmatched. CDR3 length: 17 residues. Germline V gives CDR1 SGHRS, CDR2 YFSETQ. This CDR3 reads CASSLEPSQGGNSPLHF. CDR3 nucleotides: TGCGCCAGCAGCTTGGAACCCTCACAGGGGGGAAATTCACCCCTCCACTTT.

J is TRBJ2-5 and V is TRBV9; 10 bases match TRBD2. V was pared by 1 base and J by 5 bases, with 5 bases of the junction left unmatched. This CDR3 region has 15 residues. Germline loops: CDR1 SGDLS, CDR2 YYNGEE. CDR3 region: CASSVLAGAGETQYF. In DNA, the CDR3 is TGTGCCAGCAGCGTACTAGCGGGGGCAGGGGAGACCCAGTACTTC.

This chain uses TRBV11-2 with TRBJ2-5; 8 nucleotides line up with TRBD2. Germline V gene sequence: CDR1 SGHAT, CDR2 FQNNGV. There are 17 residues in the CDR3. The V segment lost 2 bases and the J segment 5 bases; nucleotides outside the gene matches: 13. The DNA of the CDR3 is TGTGCCAGCAGCTTAAAGGGATACAGGACTAGCATCGAGACCCAGTACTTC. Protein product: CASSLKGYRTSIETQYF.

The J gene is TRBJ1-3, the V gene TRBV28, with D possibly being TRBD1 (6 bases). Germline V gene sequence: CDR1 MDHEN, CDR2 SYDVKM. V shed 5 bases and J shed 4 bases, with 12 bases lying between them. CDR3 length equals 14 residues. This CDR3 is CASSEQGFGNTIYF. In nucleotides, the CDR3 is TGTGCCAGCAGTGAACAGGGATTCGGAAACACCATATATTTT.

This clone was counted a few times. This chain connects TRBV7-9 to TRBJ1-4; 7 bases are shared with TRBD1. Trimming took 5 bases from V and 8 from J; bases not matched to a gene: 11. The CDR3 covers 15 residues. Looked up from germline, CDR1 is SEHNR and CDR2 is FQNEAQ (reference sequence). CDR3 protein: CASSEPTGLREKLFF. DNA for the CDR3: TGTGCCAGCAGCGAACCGACAGGGTTACGAGAAAAACTGTTTTTT.

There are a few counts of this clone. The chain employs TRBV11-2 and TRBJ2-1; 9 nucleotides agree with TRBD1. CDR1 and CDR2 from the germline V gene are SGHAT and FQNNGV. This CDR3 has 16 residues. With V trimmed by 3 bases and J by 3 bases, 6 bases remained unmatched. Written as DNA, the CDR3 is TGTGCCAGCAGCTTCCAGGGACAGGGAGACTACAATGAGCAGTTCTTC. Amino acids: CASSFQGQGDYNEQFF.

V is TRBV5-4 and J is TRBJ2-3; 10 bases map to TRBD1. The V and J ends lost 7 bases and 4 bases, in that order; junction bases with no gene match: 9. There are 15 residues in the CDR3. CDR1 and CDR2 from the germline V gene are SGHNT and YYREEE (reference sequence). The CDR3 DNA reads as TGTGCCAGCTGGACAGGGGGGCCGGGGGCAGATACGCAGTATTTT. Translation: CASWTGGPGADTQYF.

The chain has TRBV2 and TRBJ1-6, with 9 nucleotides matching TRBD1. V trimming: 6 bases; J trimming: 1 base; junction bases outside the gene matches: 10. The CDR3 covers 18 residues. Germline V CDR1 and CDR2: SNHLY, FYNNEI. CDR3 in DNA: TGTGCCAGCAGGGTTATACAGGGGGCAAGATCCTATAATTCACCCCTCCACTTT. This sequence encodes CASRVIQGARSYNSPLHF.

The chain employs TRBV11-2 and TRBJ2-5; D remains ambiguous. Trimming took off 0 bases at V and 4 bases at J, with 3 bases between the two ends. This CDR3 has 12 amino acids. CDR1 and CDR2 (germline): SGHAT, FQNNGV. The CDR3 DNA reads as TGTGCCAGCAGCTTAGATCGAGAGACCCAGTACTTC. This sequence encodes CASSLDRETQYF.

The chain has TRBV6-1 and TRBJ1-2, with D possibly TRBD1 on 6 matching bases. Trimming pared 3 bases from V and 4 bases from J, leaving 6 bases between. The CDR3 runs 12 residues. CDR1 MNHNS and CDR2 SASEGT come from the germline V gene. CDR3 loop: CASSDRGYGYTF. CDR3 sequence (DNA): TGTGCCAGCAGTGACAGGGGCTATGGCTACACCTTC.

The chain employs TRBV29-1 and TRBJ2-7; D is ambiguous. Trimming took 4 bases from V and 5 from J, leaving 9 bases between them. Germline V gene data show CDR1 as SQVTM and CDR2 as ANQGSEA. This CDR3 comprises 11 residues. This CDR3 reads CSVGTEHEQYF. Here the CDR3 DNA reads TGCAGCGTTGGTACAGAGCACGAGCAGTACTTC.

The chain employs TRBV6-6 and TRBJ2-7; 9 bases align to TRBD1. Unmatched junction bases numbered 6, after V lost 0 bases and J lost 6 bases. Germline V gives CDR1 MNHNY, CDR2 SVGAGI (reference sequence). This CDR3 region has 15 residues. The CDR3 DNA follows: TGTGCCAGCAGTTACTCGGCCGGGACAGGGCTCGAGCAGTACTTC. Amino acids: CASSYSAGTGLEQYF.

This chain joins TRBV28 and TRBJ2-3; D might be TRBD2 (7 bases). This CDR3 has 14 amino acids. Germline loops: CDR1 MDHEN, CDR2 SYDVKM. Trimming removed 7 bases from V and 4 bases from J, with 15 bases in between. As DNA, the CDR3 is TGTGCCAGCATCTCGGGGGGCGGGTCAGATACGCAGTATTTT. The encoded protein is CASISGGGSDTQYF.

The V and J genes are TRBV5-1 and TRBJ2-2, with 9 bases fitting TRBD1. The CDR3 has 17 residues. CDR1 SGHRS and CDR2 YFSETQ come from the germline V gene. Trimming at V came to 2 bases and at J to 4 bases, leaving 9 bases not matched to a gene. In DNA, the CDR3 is TGCGCCAGCAGCTTAGAAGGACAGGGGTTATCCACCGGGGAGCTGTTTTTT. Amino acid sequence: CASSLEGQGLSTGELFF. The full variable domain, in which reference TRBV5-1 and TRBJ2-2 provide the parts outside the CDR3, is KAGVTQTPRYLIKTRGQQVTLSCSPISGHRSVSWYQQTPGQGLQFLFEYFSETQRNKGNFPGRFSGRQFSNSRSEMNVSTLELGDSALYLCASSLEGQGLSTGELFFGEGSRLTVL.

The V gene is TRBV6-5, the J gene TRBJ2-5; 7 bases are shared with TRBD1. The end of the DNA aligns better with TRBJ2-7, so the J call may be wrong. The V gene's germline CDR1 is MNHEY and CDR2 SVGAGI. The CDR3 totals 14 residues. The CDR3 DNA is TGTGCCAGCAGTCGGGACAGCTACTCCTACGAGCAGTACTTC. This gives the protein CASSRDSYSYEQYF.